This T cell receptor beta chain came from a study of shared clonotypes between healthy human individuals. General study results and limits: An expected dependence of interdonor clonotype sharing on sequencing depth was noted. Few donors limited the genetic and exposure-history diversity represented.

CD45RO-negative CD8 cells positively selected for CCR7 made up the naive population, which excluded terminally differentiated effector memory CD45RA+ cells. About this clone: Antigen unknown. Other DNA sequences in this sample translate to the same CDR3.

The CDR3 totals 12 residues. The germline V and J ends were trimmed by 0 bases and 5 bases, with 5 bases remaining between them. Germline CDR1 is SGHRS and CDR2 is YFSETQ. Running of the assay took place at deep level. Using immunoSEQ multiplex PCR, the repertoire was profiled, and TCRdb retains in-frame clones only, with some absent. The repertoire holds 2 million to 2.5 million clones, with about 92% as singletons. Sequenced material: naive CD8+ T cells from PBMCs. This receptor was identified in a man aged 18-30 years in good health. Some clones in this sample may be carry-over from other donors' samples. The J gene is TRBJ1-1, the V gene TRBV5-1; D not certain. The CDR3: CASSLGATEAFF. CDR3 nucleotide sequence: TGCGCCAGCAGCTTGGGGGCGACTGAAGCTTTCTTT. Full variable domain (missing parts from reference TRBV5-1 and TRBJ1-1): KAGVTQTPRYLIKTRGQQVTLSCSPISGHRSVSWYQQTPGQGLQFLFEYFSETQRNKGNFPGRFSGRQFSNSRSEMNVSTLELGDSALYLCASSLGATEAFFGQGTRLTVV.